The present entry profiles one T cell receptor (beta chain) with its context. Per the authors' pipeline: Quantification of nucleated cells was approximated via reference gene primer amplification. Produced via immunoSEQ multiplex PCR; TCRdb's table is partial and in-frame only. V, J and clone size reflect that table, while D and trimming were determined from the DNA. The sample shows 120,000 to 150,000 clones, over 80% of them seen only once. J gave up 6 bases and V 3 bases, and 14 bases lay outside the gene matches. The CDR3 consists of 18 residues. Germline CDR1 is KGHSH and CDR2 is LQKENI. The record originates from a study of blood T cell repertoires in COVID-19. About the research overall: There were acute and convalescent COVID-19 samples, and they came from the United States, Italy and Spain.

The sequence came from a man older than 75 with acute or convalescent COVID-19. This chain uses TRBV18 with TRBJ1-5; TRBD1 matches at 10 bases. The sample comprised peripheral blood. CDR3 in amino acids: CASSPAGQGSLGGQPQHF. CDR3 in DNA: TGTGCCAGCTCACCTGCGGGACAGGGGAGTCTTGGGGGTCAGCCCCAGCATTTT.